These T cell receptor beta chains were read from a single sample in a study of CD8+ T cells in alopecia areata. Assay: immunoSEQ multiplex PCR; the TCRdb copy retains only in-frame clones and omits some. This table holds roughly 230,000 clones, approximately 47% found once. Material: CD4+ T cells sorted from blood, obtained between weeks 36 and 40, from a patient treated with tofacitinib. The receptors were gathered from a human donor with alopecia areata. Both conserved end residues are part of each CDR3. Fields, in order: V gene, D gene, clone size, J gene, CDR3 DNA, CDR3 protein. A D gene is named only where the DNA matches it firmly. The size of a clone is reported for some rows only, either as once, few or many, or as a class for expanded clones.

TRBV28	NA	few	TRBJ2-5	TGTGCCAGCACCCCTGCAGGGAGGGAGACCCAGTACTTC	CASTPAGRETQYF
TRBV6-4	NA	NA	TRBJ2-1	TGTGCCAGCAGTGACAGCCTGAATGAGCAGTTCTTC	CASSDSLNEQFF
TRBV2	NA	NA	TRBJ2-3	TGTGCCAGCAGCAGGTCGACAGATACGCAGTATTTT	CASSRSTDTQYF
TRBV18	NA	few	TRBJ2-1	TGTGCCAGCTCACCACCTCTGTCCGCGGCGGCGCGGTTCTTC	CASSPPLSAAARFF
TRBV5-1	TRBD1	NA	TRBJ2-2	TGCGCCAGCAGCTCGGGACAGAATTCCCCCGGGGAGCTGTTTTTT	CASSSGQNSPGELFF
TRBV6-6	TRBD2	NA	TRBJ2-3	TGTGCCAGCAGTTACTCGACTAGCGGGAGTACATATACGCAGTATTTT	CASSYSTSGSTYTQYF
TRBV11-2	NA	many	TRBJ2-1	TGTGCCAGCAGCTCAAATACAGGGAATGAGCAGTTCTTC	CASSSNTGNEQFF
TRBV6-5	NA	NA	TRBJ2-6	TGTGCCAGCAGTTACTCGGGGTCTGGGGCCAACGTCCTGACTTTC	CASSYSGSGANVLTF
TRBV7-2	TRBD2	NA	TRBJ2-1	TGTGCCAGCAGCTCATCGGGACTAGCGATAAGCTACTCCTACAATGAGCAGTTCTTC	CASSSSGLAISYSYNEQFF
TRBV7-7	NA	NA	TRBJ2-2	TGTGCTAGCAGCTTTAGACAGAACACCGGGGAGCTGTTTTTT	CASSFRQNTGELFF
TRBV13	NA	once	TRBJ2-5	TGTGCCAGCAGCTCAGGAGAGACCCAGTACTTC	CASSSGETQYF
TRBV28	NA	NA	TRBJ2-5	TGTGCCAGCAAGACGAGCGGACAAGAGACCCAGTACTTC	CASKTSGQETQYF
TRBV18	NA	NA	TRBJ2-5	TGTGCCAGCTCCCCGATACCGGGATCACAAGAGACCCAGTACTTC	CASSPIPGSQETQYF
TRBV4-3	NA	NA	TRBJ2-7	TGCGCCAGCAGCCAAGTCCAGGGAGCCTACGAGCAGTACTTC	CASSQVQGAYEQYF
TRBV29-1	NA	NA	TRBJ1-1	TGCAGCGTTGAGCGAGGGGTGAACACTGAAGCTTTCTTT	CSVERGVNTEAFF
TRBV15	TRBD1	NA	TRBJ2-4	TGTGCCACCAGCAGGGACAGGTCGGCCAAAAACATTCAGTACTTC	CATSRDRSAKNIQYF
TRBV5-1	NA	NA	TRBJ2-2	TGCGCCAGCCTCCGGGACACGAACACCGGGGAGCTGTTTTTT	CASLRDTNTGELFF